The rows below give T cell receptor beta chains drawn from one sample of a study of cytomegalovirus exposure and HLA in healthy donors. TCRdb keeps only in-frame clones here, not all; method: immunoSEQ multiplex PCR. The table records 160,000 or so clones, roughly 88% of them present only once. The sequenced sample consisted of PBMCs. The source is a woman between 18 and 30 years old in good health and CMV-seronegative. CDR3s include the opening cysteine and the closing phenylalanine or tryptophan. Expanded clones are given a class, and other clones once, few, many or no size at all.

CDR3 protein	J gene	V gene	CDR3 length	clone size
CASSFGEANTEAFF	TRBJ1-1	TRBV11-2	14	.
CAIRGGTNTEAFF	TRBJ1-1	TRBV10-3	13	.
CASTLQAATLNTGELFF	TRBJ2-2	TRBV7-9	17	.
CASRLIYYSMDTEAFF	TRBJ1-1	TRBV12-2	16	.
CASSLTGEAFF	TRBJ1-1	TRBV11-3	11	.
CAWSLGAGANVLTF	TRBJ2-6	TRBV30	14	.
CASSFGLAASYEQYF	TRBJ2-7	TRBV7-8	15	.
CASSLNQGQGWTEAFF	TRBJ1-1	TRBV18	16	.
CASSPRIKTGLYNEQFF	TRBJ2-1	TRBV7-9	17	.
CASSAWDGRNIQYF	TRBJ2-4	TRBV9	14	.
CASSEIVGQPYEQYF	TRBJ2-7	TRBV6-1	15	few
CASSDETGGKRKAFF	TRBJ1-1	TRBV6-4	15	few
CASRLSEGQPQHF	TRBJ1-5	TRBV5-5	13	.
CASSWFSQGREKLFF	TRBJ1-4	TRBV5-6	15	.
CASSRGQSYNEQFF	TRBJ2-1	TRBV4-1	14	.
CASSSQPAGEAFF	TRBJ1-1	TRBV7-3	13	.
CASSPAGQGLYGYTF	TRBJ1-2	TRBV28	15	.
CASSPGTDSGELFF	TRBJ2-2	TRBV28	14	.
CASSPWTSGGAGQYF	TRBJ2-7	TRBV11-2	15	.
CASSVSSYEQYF	TRBJ2-7	TRBV4-1	12	.
CASSLFAGQHEKLFF	TRBJ1-4	TRBV5-1	15	.
CASSLDRAAFNSPLHF	TRBJ1-6	TRBV5-6	16	.
CAWSVQSNQPQHF	TRBJ1-5	TRBV30	13	.
CSVEARFTDTQYF	TRBJ2-3	TRBV29-1	13	once
CASSPGRLGYTF	TRBJ1-2	TRBV19	12	.
CAISDGSGSNQPQHF	TRBJ1-5	TRBV10-3	15	.
CASSLRRGQDTQYF	TRBJ2-3	TRBV11-3	14	.
CASSDPRGPSYEQYF	TRBJ2-7	TRBV10-2	15	.